The sequence of this T cell receptor (beta chain) was determined in a study of early T cells in non-severe SARS-CoV-2 infection. The wider study: Whole-blood bulk RNA, unsorted, was sequenced, and chains were unpaired.

cDNA molecules, individually, were tagged with unique molecular identifiers. MiXCR was run by TCRdb on the 5' RACE reads, yielding one entry per CDR3 protein. Here the sample spans tens of thousands of distinct CDR3 sequences, around 5% being singletons. This clonotype was picked up many times. The V end was cut by 4 bases, the J end by 12 bases, with 13 bases between. The CDR3 consists of 12 residues. Germline assignment: CDR1 LGHDT and CDR2 YNNKEL (reference sequence). The source of this sequence is an adult who was a healthcare worker with PCR-confirmed SARS-CoV-2 infection or an uninfected control (not recorded which). This rearrangement joins TRBV3-1 to TRBJ2-1; TRBD1 or TRBD2 may be the D gene (5 bases each). The specimen sequenced was whole blood. This CDR3 is CASSLGRDRQFF. The CDR3 DNA sequence: TGTGCCAGCAGCCTCGGACGGGACCGGCAGTTCTTC.